The rows below give T cell receptor beta chains drawn from one sample of a study of cytomegalovirus exposure and HLA in healthy donors. This table comes from immunoSEQ multiplex PCR, and its TCRdb copy is limited to in-frame clones, with some not included. This table has about 130,000 clones, roughly 77% appearing once. The specimen was PBMCs. The receptor source for this set is a woman in her forties in good health and CMV-seropositive. CDR3s include the opening cysteine and the closing phenylalanine or tryptophan. The order of the fields is D gene, clone size, V gene, J gene, CDR3 protein, CDR3 DNA. D genes are given only for firm matches. Expanded clones are given a class, and other clones once, few, many or no size at all.

.	.	TRBV6-5	TRBJ2-7	CASSFTTGAYEQYF	TGTGCCAGCAGTTTTACGACAGGCGCCTACGAGCAGTACTTC
TRBD2	once	TRBV11-3	TRBJ2-1	CASSLGAGASYNEQFF	TGTGCCAGCAGCTTAGGTGCGGGAGCCTCCTACAATGAGCAGTTCTTC
.	few	TRBV28	TRBJ1-4	CASSLTSSGTNEKLFF	TGTGCCAGCAGTCTAACGAGCTCGGGAACTAATGAAAAACTGTTTTTT
TRBD2	.	TRBV7-6	TRBJ2-7	CASSNPFAAGTGYEQYF	TGTGCCAGCAGCAACCCTTTCGCAGCGGGAACGGGGTACGAGCAGTACTTC
TRBD2	few	TRBV10-3	TRBJ2-1	CAISETAGGGNEQFF	TGTGCCATCAGTGAGACAGCGGGAGGGGGCAATGAGCAGTTCTTC
.	.	TRBV25-1	TRBJ1-6	CASSESGGADNSPLHF	TGTGCCAGCAGTGAATCGGGGGGGGCTGATAATTCACCCCTCCACTTT
.	.	TRBV19	TRBJ1-1	CASSIGRVGTEAFF	TGTGCCAGTAGTATTGGGAGAGTCGGCACTGAAGCTTTCTTT
.	once	TRBV2	TRBJ2-7	CASSVDGGEQYF	TGTGCCAGCAGTGTAGACGGAGGCGAGCAGTACTTC
.	.	TRBV5-1	TRBJ1-1	CASSSGRENTEAFF	TGCGCCAGCAGCTCCGGACGGGAAAACACTGAAGCTTTCTTT
TRBD1	.	TRBV5-1	TRBJ1-1	CASSEADRALRNTEAFF	TGCGCCAGCAGCGAAGCAGACAGGGCACTCCGGAACACTGAAGCTTTCTTT
TRBD1	once	TRBV27	TRBJ1-2	CASSFWGGVGQGTANYGYTF	TGTGCCAGCAGTTTCTGGGGGGGAGTGGGACAGGGGACTGCTAACTATGGCTACACCTTC
.	.	TRBV25-1	TRBJ2-7	CASSRGGSGYEQCF	TGTGCCAGCAGCAGGGGAGGGAGTGGCTACGAGCAGTGCTTC
TRBD1	.	TRBV6-5	TRBJ2-7	CASSGQGYEQYF	TGTGCCAGCAGCGGACAGGGCTACGAGCAGTACTTC
TRBD2	.	TRBV27	TRBJ2-1	CASTMTSSYNEQFF	TGTGCCAGCACCATGACTAGCAGTTACAATGAGCAGTTCTTC
TRBD1	.	TRBV5-1	TRBJ2-1	CASSLSGGAYNEQFF	TGCGCCAGCAGCTTATCAGGGGGCGCCTACAATGAGCAGTTCTTC
.	.	TRBV10-3	TRBJ2-7	CAISPTSSYEQYF	TGTGCCATCAGTCCCACAAGCTCCTACGAGCAGTACTTC
TRBD2	.	TRBV27	TRBJ2-7	CASSLAGTSSYEQYF	TGTGCCAGCAGTTTAGCCGGGACTAGCTCCTACGAGCAGTACTTC
.	.	TRBV5-6	TRBJ1-2	CASSFRSASRYGYTF	TGTGCCAGCAGCTTCCGGAGCGCGAGTCGCTATGGCTACACCTTC
TRBD1	.	TRBV7-3	TRBJ1-2	CASTGQGGLRGYTF	TGTGCCAGCACGGGACAGGGAGGATTGCGTGGCTACACCTTC
.	once	TRBV29-1	TRBJ2-7	CSVRVAAYYEQYF	TGCAGCGTTAGGGTAGCGGCCTACTACGAGCAGTACTTC
TRBD2	.	TRBV2	TRBJ2-3	CASSGLAGSTDTQYF	TGTGCCAGCAGTGGGCTAGCGGGAAGTACAGATACGCAGTATTTT
.	.	TRBV29-1	TRBJ2-7	CSVDRVGPSYEQYF	TGCAGCGTGGACAGAGTGGGACCATCCTACGAGCAGTACTTC
.	few	TRBV10-1	TRBJ2-1	CASSESGADEQFF	TGCGCCAGCAGTGAGTCGGGAGCAGATGAGCAGTTCTTC
.	.	TRBV27	TRBJ2-7	CASSYPTGPHEQYF	TGTGCCAGCAGTTACCCGACAGGCCCTCACGAGCAGTACTTC
TRBD1	once	TRBV6-1	TRBJ1-2	CASRRQGSDGYTF	TGTGCCAGCAGACGACAGGGATCGGATGGCTACACCTTC
TRBD2	.	TRBV7-2	TRBJ2-1	CASSLGGLDSEQFF	TGTGCCAGCAGCTTAGGAGGACTAGATAGTGAGCAGTTCTTC
TRBD2	.	TRBV7-6	TRBJ2-1	CASSSRLAGGGNEQFF	TGTGCCAGCAGCTCCCGGCTAGCGGGAGGGGGCAATGAGCAGTTCTTC
TRBD1	.	TRBV27	TRBJ2-7	CASSPGQGAYEQYF	TGTGCCAGCAGTCCCGGGCAGGGGGCTTACGAGCAGTACTTC
TRBD2	.	TRBV28	TRBJ2-2	CASSPISGRANTGELFF	TGTGCCAGCAGTCCAATTAGCGGGAGGGCCAACACCGGGGAGCTGTTTTTT
.	.	TRBV7-6	TRBJ1-1	CASSLGQNTEAFF	TGTGCCAGCAGCTTGGGACAGAACACTGAAGCTTTCTTT
.	.	TRBV7-3	TRBJ2-1	CASSLAGSGEEQFF	TGTGCCAGCAGCTTAGCGGGGTCCGGGGAGGAGCAGTTCTTC
TRBD1	.	TRBV9	TRBJ2-7	CASSPRQGADYEQYF	TGTGCCAGCAGCCCGAGACAGGGGGCCGACTACGAGCAGTACTTC
.	.	TRBV25-1	TRBJ1-3	CATSIGNTIYF	TGTGCCACCTCAATCGGTAACACCATATATTTT
TRBD1	.	TRBV9	TRBJ1-3	CASSVAPTTGVGNTIYF	TGTGCCAGCAGCGTAGCTCCCACCACAGGGGTTGGAAACACCATATATTTT
TRBD1	few	TRBV7-6	TRBJ1-1	CASSLTGGLSNTEAFF	TGTGCCAGCAGCTTGACAGGGGGACTGTCAAACACTGAAGCTTTCTTT
.	.	TRBV6-6	TRBJ2-7	CASSSLQGKSYEQYF	TGTGCCAGCAGCTCGTTACAGGGAAAATCCTACGAGCAGTACTTC
.	few	TRBV5-1	TRBJ2-3	CASSLSGQSTDTQYF	TGCGCCAGCAGCTTGTCCGGACAGAGCACAGATACGCAGTATTTT
TRBD1	.	TRBV30	TRBJ1-2	CALALRQGDGYTF	TGTGCCTTAGCCTTAAGACAGGGCGATGGCTACACCTTC
.	.	TRBV21-1	TRBJ1-3	CASSSGTGVGGNTIYF	TGTGCCAGCAGCTCCGGGACAGGGGTGGGGGGAAACACCATATATTTT
.	.	TRBV5-8	TRBJ1-4	CASSLLLNEKLFF	TGTGCCAGCAGCTTGCTTTTGAATGAAAAACTGTTTTTT
TRBD2	.	TRBV7-7	TRBJ2-3	CASSSIAGGPVDTQYF	TGTGCTAGCAGTTCTATAGCGGGAGGGCCGGTAGATACGCAGTATTTT
TRBD1	few	TRBV7-6	TRBJ2-7	CASSRDRDREQYF	TGTGCCAGCAGCCGGGACAGGGATCGCGAGCAGTACTTC
.	.	TRBV5-6	TRBJ2-1	CASSLPSGSEQFF	TGTGCCAGCAGCTTGCCCAGCGGAAGTGAGCAGTTCTTC
.	.	TRBV5-4	TRBJ1-2	CASSLSGVHGYTF	TGTGCCAGCAGCTTGTCAGGGGTCCATGGCTACACCTTC
TRBD1	.	TRBV12-5	TRBJ1-5	CASGSTGSNNQLQHF	TGTGCTAGTGGTTCGACAGGGAGTAACAATCAGCTCCAGCATTTT
.	few	TRBV11-2	TRBJ2-7	CASSVGPDTYEQYF	TGTGCCAGCAGCGTTGGCCCGGACACCTACGAGCAGTACTTC
TRBD2	.	TRBV5-4	TRBJ2-5	CASSLASSGGYQETQYF	TGTGCCAGCAGCTTGGCCTCTAGCGGGGGGTACCAAGAGACCCAGTACTTC
TRBD2	few	TRBV28	TRBJ2-4	CASSSGLAGVNIQYF	TGTGCCAGCAGTTCGGGACTAGCGGGGGTTAACATTCAGTACTTC
.	.	TRBV7-6	TRBJ2-2	CASSREWGNTGELFF	TGTGCCAGCAGCCGGGAGTGGGGAAACACCGGGGAGCTGTTTTTT
.	.	TRBV9	TRBJ1-2	CASSLHGLDYGYTF	TGTGCCAGCAGCCTTCACGGACTGGACTATGGCTACACCTTC
TRBD2	.	TRBV28	TRBJ2-4	CASSLTVISGRPSKNIQYF	TGTGCCAGCAGCCTAACGGTGATTAGCGGGAGGCCCTCGAAAAACATTCAGTACTTC
.	.	TRBV9	TRBJ1-4	CASSPRLDEKLFF	TGTGCCAGCAGCCCCAGACTGGATGAAAAACTGTTTTTT